The source of this T cell receptor beta chain is a study of long-term antiretroviral therapy in people with HIV. Study-wide findings and caveats: Clones showing expansion before ART dominated the repertoire at all time points. ART was followed by higher diversity that remained below transplant donor controls.

With survey level as its setting, the immunoSEQ assay was v3.0. TCRdb's table, derived via immunoSEQ multiplex PCR, lists solely in-frame clones and lacks some. The repertoire holds tens of thousands of clones, with approximately 76% as singletons. Remarks on this clone: As yet, its antigen is unknown.

Every specimen provided about 0.9-10 million cryopreserved PBMC before DNA extraction took place. The CDR3 loop spans 15 amino acids. From germline, CDR1 is ENHRY and CDR2 SYGVKD. Trimming took 11 bases from V and 0 from J, leaving 14 bases between them. The TCR originated in a woman in her 40s with HIV. The source material was unsorted PBMCs, sampled 1.1 years before starting antiretroviral therapy. V and J are TRBV10-3 and TRBJ1-6; D possibly corresponds to TRBD1 (5 bases). The CDR3 region is CASGGASSYNSPLHF. CDR3 bases: TGTGCCTCCGGGGGAGCGAGCTCCTATAATTCACCCCTCCACTTT.